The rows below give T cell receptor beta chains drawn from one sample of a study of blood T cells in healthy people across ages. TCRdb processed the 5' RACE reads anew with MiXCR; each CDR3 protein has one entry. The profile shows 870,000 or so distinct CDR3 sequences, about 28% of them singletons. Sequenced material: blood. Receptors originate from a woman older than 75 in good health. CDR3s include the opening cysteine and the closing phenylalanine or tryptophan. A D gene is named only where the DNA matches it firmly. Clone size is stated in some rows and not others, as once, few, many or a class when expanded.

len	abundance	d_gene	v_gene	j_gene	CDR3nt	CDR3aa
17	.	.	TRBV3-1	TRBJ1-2	TGTGCCAGCAGCCAAGATTTAACAGGGACCATCAACTATGGCTACACCTTC	CASSQDLTGTINYGYTF
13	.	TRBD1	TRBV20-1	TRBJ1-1	TGCAGTGCTTCTAATGACAGGGCGGCTGAAGCTTTCTTT	CSASNDRAAEAFF
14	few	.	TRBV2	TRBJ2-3	TGTGCCACAGGCCAGGACCTGAGCACAGATACGCAGTATTTT	CATGQDLSTDTQYF
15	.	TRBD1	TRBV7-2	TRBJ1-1	TGTGCCAGCAGCTTAGCCACAGGGGGCGCTTACGAAGCTTTCTTT	CASSLATGGAYEAFF
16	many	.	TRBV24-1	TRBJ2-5	TGTGCCACCAGTGGAGCCAGCGCGGGGCACCAAGAGACCCAGTACTTC	CATSGASAGHQETQYF
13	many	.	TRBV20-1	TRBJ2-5	TGCAGTGCCCCCGCCCAGGGACGAGAGACCCAGTACTTC	CSAPAQGRETQYF
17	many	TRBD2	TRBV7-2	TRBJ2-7	TGTGCCAGCAGCTTAGGGCTAGCGGGGGGGCCCCCCTACGAGCAGTACTTC	CASSLGLAGGPPYEQYF
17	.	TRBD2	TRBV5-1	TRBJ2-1	TGCGCCAGCAGCTTGGCCCTTTCGGGGGGCTCCTACAATGAGCAGTTCTTC	CASSLALSGGSYNEQFF
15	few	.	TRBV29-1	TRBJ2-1	TGCAGCGTTGAAGAGTGGGACTCCGACTACAATGAGCAGTTCTTC	CSVEEWDSDYNEQFF
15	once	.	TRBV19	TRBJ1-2	TGTGCCAGTAGTATCGAGTCGGCAATTAACTATGGCTACACCTTC	CASSIESAINYGYTF
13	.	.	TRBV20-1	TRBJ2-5	TGCAGTGCGCCGGGACCAGCTAGGGAGACCCAGTACTTC	CSAPGPARETQYF
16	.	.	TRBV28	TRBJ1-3	TGTGCCAGCAGTCCTGGACCGGTCCTCTCTGGAAACACCATATATTTT	CASSPGPVLSGNTIYF
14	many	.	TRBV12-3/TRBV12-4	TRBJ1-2	TGTGCCAGCAGTTTTTCGGGGGTTGTTCCAGGCTACACCTTC	CASSFSGVVPGYTF
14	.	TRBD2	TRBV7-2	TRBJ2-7	TGTGCCAGCATTCTTACGGCTAGCGGGGGGGAGCAGTACTTC	CASILTASGGEQYF
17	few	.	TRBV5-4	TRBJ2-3	TGTGCCAGCAGCCTAAGAGAGAGGGGCTTCAGCACAGATACGCAGTATTTT	CASSLRERGFSTDTQYF
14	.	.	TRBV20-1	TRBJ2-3	TGCAGTGCCCAAAAGGGGTCAGACACAGATACGCAGTATTTT	CSAQKGSDTDTQYF
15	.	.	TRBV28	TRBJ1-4	TGTGTCAGCAGCCTCCTCGGTCTTAGTTCTGAAAAACTGTTTTTT	CVSSLLGLSSEKLFF
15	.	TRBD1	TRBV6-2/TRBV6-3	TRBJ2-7	TGTGCCAGCAGTGCACAGGGGACGTCTCTCTACGAGCAGTACTTC	CASSAQGTSLYEQYF
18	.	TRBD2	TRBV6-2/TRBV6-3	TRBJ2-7	TGTGCCAGCAGTAGACGGACTAGCGGGGGGCTTAGCTCCTACGAGCAGTACTTC	CASSRRTSGGLSSYEQYF
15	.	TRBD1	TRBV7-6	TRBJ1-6	TGTGCCAGCAGCTTGACAGGACAGGGAAGGTTACCCCTCCACTTT	CASSLTGQGRLPLHF
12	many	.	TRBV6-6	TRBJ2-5	TGTGCCAGCACAGGGCCTCAAGAGACCCAGTACTTC	CASTGPQETQYF
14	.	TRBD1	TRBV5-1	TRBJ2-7	TGCGCCAGCAGCTTGGTGGGGGCAGGGGGCGAGCAGTACTTC	CASSLVGAGGEQYF
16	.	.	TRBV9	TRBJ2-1	TGTACCAGCAGCCCGTCAGGTACCGCCTCCTACAATGAGCAGTTCTTC	CTSSPSGTASYNEQFF
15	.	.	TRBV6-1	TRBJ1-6	TGTGCCAGCAGTGAGCTGCAGGGAGGGATTTCACCCCTCCACTTT	CASSELQGGISPLHF
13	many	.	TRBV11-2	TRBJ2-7	TGTGCCAGCAGCTTAGTTGAAAGCTACGAGCAGTACTTC	CASSLVESYEQYF
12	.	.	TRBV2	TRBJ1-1	TGTGCCAGCAGTGGGGCAATTGGAAGAGCTTTCTTT	CASSGAIGRAFF
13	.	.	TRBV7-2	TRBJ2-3	TGTTCCAGCAGCTTCTCAGGGACAGATACGCAGTATTTT	CSSSFSGTDTQYF
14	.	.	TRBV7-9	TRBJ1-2	TGTGCCAGCAGCTTAGCTACGGCGGGATTTGGCTACACCTTC	CASSLATAGFGYTF
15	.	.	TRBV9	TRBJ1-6	TGTGCCAGCAGCGTAGCCCCGACAGCCTGGGGGCCCCCCCACTTT	CASSVAPTAWGPPHF
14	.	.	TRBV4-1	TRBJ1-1	TGCGCCAGCAGCCAAGTGGTCCCGGGACGCGAAGCTTTCTTT	CASSQVVPGREAFF
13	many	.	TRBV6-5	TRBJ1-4	TGTGCCAGCAGGCCGGCGACGGGTGAAAAACTGTTTTTT	CASRPATGEKLFF
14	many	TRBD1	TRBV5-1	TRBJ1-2	TGCGCCAGCAGCTTCGGACAGGGTGGTGGAGGCTACACCTTC	CASSFGQGGGGYTF
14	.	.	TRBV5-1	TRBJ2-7	TGCGCCAGCAGCCCTGACAGGCACTCCTACGAGCAGTACTTC	CASSPDRHSYEQYF
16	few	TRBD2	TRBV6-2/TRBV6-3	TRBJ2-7	TGTGCCAGCAGTTCAATGGCGGCTAGCGGATACTACGAGCAGTACTTC	CASSSMAASGYYEQYF
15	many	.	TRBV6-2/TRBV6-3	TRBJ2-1	TGTGCCAGCAGTCCCATGTGGCTCTCCTACAATGAGCAGTTCTTC	CASSPMWLSYNEQFF
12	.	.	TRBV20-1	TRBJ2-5	TGCAGTGCTAGGACTTTGGGGGAGACCCAGTACTTC	CSARTLGETQYF
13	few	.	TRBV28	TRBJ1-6	TGTGCCAGCAGTTTCCGAGGGATTTCACCCCTCCACTTT	CASSFRGISPLHF